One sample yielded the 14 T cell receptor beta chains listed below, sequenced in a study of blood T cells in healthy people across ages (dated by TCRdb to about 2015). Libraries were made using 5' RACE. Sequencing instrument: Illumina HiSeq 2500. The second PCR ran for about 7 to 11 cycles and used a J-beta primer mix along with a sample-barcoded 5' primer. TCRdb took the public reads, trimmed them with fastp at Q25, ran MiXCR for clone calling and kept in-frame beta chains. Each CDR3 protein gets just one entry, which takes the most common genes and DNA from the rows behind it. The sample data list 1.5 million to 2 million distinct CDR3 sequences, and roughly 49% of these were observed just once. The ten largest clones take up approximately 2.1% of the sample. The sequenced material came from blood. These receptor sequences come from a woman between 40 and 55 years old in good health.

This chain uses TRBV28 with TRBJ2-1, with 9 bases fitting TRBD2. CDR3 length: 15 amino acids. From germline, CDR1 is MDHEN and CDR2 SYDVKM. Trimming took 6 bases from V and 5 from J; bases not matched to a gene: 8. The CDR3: CASRDGLAPNNEQFF. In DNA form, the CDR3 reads TGTGCCAGCAGGGATGGACTAGCGCCTAACAATGAGCAGTTCTTC.

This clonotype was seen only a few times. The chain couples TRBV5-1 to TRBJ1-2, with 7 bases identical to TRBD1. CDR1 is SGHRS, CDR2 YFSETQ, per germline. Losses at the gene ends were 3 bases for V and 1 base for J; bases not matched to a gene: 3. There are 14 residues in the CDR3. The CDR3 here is CASSSGQVNYGYTF. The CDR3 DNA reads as TGCGCCAGCAGCTCCGGACAGGTTAACTATGGCTACACCTTC.

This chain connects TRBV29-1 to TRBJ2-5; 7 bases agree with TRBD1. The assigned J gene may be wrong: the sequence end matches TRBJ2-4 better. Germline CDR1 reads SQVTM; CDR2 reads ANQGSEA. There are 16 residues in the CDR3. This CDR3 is CSAQSDTGVHSNIQYF. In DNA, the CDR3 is TGCAGCGCCCAGAGTGACACAGGGGTCCACAGTAACATTCAGTACTTC.

In DNA, the CDR3 is TGTGCCAGCAGTGAACTAGCGGGGGGGGGTGAGTATTTT. Residues: CASSELAGGGEYF. This chain connects TRBV6-1 to TRBJ2-3; 12 bases fit TRBD2. The CDR3 extends over 13 amino acids. Trimming took 2 bases from V and 13 from J; bases not matched to a gene: 4. Germline assignment: CDR1 MNHNS and CDR2 SASEGT.

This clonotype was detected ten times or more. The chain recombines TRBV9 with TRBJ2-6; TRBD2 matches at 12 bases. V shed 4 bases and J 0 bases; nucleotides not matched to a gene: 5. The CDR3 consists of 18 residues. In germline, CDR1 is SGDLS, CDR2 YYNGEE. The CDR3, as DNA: TGTGCCAGCAGCCAACGGACTAGCGGGGCCTCTGGGGCCAACGTCCTGACTTTC. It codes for CASSQRTSGASGANVLTF.

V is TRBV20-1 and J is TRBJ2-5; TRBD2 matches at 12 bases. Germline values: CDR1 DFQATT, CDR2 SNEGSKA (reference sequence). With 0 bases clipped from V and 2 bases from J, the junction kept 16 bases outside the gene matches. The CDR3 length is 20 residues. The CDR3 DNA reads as TGCAGTGCTAGAGATCTTATGGTGGGACTAGCGGGCCGGATTCAAGAGACCCAGTACTTC. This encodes CSARDLMVGLAGRIQETQYF.

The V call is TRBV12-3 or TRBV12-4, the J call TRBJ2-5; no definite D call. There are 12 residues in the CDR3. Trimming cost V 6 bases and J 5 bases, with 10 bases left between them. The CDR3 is CASRLGWETQYF. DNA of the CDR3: TGTGCCAGCAGACTGGGGTGGGAGACCCAGTACTTC.

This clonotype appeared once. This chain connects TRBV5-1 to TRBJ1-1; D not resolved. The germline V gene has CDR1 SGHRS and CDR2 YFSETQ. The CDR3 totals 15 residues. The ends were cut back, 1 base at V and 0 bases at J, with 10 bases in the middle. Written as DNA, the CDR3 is TGCGCCAGCAGCTTGTGGGCAGGAGTGAACACTGAAGCTTTCTTT. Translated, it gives CASSLWAGVNTEAFF.

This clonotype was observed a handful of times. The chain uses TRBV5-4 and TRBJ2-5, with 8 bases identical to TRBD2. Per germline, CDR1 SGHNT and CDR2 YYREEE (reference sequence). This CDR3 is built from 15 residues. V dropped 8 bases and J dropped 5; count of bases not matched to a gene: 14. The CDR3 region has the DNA TGTGCCAGTAGTTCCTGGACTAGCTCTCAGGAGACCCAGTACTTC. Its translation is CASSSWTSSQETQYF.

CDR3 DNA sequence: TGTGCCAGCAGCTTATCGCAGGGTGTCCCCTACGAGCAGTACTTC. It specifies CASSLSQGVPYEQYF. The chain joins TRBV11-1 to TRBJ2-7, with D possibly matching TRBD1 (5 bases). The germline V and J ends were trimmed by 2 bases and 2 bases, with 13 bases remaining between them. The germline CDR1 and CDR2 sequences are SGHAT and FQDESV (reference sequence). This CDR3 spans 15 amino acids.

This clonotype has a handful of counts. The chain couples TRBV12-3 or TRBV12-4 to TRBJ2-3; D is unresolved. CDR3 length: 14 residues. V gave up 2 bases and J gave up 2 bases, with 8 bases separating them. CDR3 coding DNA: TGTGCCAGCAGTTTAAGGGTCTTCACAGATACGCAGTATTTT. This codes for CASSLRVFTDTQYF.

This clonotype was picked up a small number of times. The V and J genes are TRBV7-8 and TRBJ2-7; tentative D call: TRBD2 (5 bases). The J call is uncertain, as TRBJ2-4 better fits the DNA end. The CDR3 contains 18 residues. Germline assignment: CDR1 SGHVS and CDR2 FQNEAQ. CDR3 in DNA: TGTGCCAGCAGCTTAGTCTTAGCCGACCCCAGAGGGCGTGACATTCAGTACTTC. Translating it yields CASSLVLADPRGRDIQYF.

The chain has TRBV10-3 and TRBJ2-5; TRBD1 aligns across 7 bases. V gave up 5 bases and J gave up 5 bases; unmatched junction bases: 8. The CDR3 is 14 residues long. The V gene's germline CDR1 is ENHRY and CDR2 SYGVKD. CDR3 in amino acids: CAISRQGSGETQYF. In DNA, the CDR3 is TGTGCCATCAGTCGACAGGGCTCCGGGGAGACCCAGTACTTC.

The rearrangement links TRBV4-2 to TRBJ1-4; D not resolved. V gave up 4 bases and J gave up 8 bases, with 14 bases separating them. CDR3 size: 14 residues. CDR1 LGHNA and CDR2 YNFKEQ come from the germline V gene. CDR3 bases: TGTGCCAGCAGCCCCGAGGTGAGAGGAGAAAAACTGTTTTTT. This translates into CASSPEVRGEKLFF.